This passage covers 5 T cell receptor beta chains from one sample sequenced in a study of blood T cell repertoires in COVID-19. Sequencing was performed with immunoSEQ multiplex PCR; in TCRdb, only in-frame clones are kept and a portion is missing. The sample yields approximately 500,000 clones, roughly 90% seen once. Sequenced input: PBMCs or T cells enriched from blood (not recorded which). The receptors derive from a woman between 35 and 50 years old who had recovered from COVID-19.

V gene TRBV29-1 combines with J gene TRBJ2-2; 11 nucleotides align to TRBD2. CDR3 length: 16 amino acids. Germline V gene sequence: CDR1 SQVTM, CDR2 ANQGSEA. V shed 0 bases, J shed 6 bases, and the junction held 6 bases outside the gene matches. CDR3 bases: TGCAGCGTTGAAGAAAAACTAGCGGGAGTGCCCGGGGAGCTGTTTTTT. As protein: CSVEEKLAGVPGELFF.

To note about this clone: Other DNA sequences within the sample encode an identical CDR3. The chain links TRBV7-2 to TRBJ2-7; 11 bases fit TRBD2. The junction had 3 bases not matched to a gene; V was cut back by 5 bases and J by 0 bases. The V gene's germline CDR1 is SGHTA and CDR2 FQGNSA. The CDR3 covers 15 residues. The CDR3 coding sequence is TGTGCCAGCAGCCCCACTAGCGGGAGCTCCTACGAGCAGTACTTC. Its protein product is CASSPTSGSSYEQYF.

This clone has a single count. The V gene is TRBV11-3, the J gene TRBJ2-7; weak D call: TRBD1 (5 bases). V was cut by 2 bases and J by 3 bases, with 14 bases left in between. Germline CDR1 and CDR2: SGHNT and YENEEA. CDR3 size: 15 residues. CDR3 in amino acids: CASSLRQGTIYEQYF. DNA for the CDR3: TGTGCCAGCAGCTTAAGGCAGGGTACCATCTACGAGCAGTACTTC.

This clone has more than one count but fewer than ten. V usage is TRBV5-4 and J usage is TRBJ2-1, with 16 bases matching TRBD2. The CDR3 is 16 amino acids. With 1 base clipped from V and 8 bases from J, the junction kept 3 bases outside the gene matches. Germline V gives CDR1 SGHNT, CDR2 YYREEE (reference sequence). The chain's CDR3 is CASSLPGTSGRDEQFF. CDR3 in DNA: TGTGCCAGCAGCTTGCCAGGGACTAGCGGGAGGGATGAGCAGTTCTTC.

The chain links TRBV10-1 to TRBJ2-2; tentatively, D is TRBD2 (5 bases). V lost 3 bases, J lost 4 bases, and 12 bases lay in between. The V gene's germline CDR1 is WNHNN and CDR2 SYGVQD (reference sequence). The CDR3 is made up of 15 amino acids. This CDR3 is CASSEARAGTGELFF. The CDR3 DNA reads TGCGCCAGCAGTGAAGCTAGGGCGGGCACCGGGGAGCTGTTTTTT.